Reported below is one T cell receptor (beta chain). The sample belongs to a study of cytomegalovirus exposure and HLA in healthy donors. PCR was performed using 60 Vbeta and 13 Jbeta primers. Profiled with immunoSEQ multiplex PCR; TCRdb holds only in-frame clones, not every one. The data hold some 120,000 clones, with 80% observed a single time. The CDR3 contains 16 residues. V and J are TRBV21-1 and TRBJ2-5; the DNA was not compared with TRBD2, the D call given in the table. TRBV21-1 is tagged as a pseudogene. Sequencing was carried out using PBMCs. The clonotype originates from a male donor in good health and CMV-seronegative. The CDR3 DNA reads as TGTGCCAGCAGCAAATGGGAGCGGGGGCACCAAGAGACCCAGTACTTC. This codes for CASSKWERGHQETQYF.